What follows are 30 T cell receptor beta chains derived from one specimen sequenced in a study of early T cells in non-severe SARS-CoV-2 infection. Using its own MiXCR run on the 5' RACE reads, TCRdb lists one record per CDR3 protein. The repertoire holds roughly 12,000 distinct CDR3 sequences, 4.8% seen once, with about 10% in the top ten. The sequencing sample was made of whole blood. Receptors were obtained from an adult who was a healthcare worker with PCR-confirmed SARS-CoV-2 infection or an uninfected control (not recorded which).

This clonotype is medium-sized within its sample. The rearrangement joins TRBV20-1 to TRBJ1-1; D is perhaps TRBD1 (5 bases). Trimming took off 4 bases at V and 0 bases at J, with 9 bases between the two ends. CDR3 length: 13 amino acids. Germline loops: CDR1 DFQATT, CDR2 SNEGSKA (reference sequence). The CDR3 loop reads CSANRQLNTEAFF. In DNA form, the CDR3 reads TGCAGTGCTAATAGACAGTTGAACACTGAAGCTTTCTTT.

Relative to its sample, this clonotype is medium-sized. The CDR3, as DNA: TGTGCCAGCCTTGAGCGGGACAGGGGGCCCAGTCAGCCCCAGCATTTT. Amino acids: CASLERDRGPSQPQHF. The chain combines TRBV6-6 with TRBJ1-5, with 12 bases fitting TRBD1. The CDR3 runs 16 residues. With V trimmed by 8 bases and J by 6 bases, 11 bases remained unmatched. The germline V gene has CDR1 MNHNY and CDR2 SVGAGI (reference sequence).

The table lists this clonotype with a few counts. This chain uses TRBV7-6 with TRBJ2-1; TRBD1 is a possible D gene (6 bases). Germline V lookup: CDR1 SGHVS, CDR2 FNYEAQ. V lost 0 bases, J lost 2 bases, and 14 bases lay in between. The CDR3 loop spans 17 amino acids. CDR3 amino acids: CASSLAGGQGTYNEQFF. DNA for the CDR3: TGTGCCAGCAGCTTAGCAGGTGGGCAGGGGACCTACAATGAGCAGTTCTTC.

This clonotype was detected many times. The chain employs TRBV9 and TRBJ1-1, with 7 bases aligning to TRBD1. The CDR3 contains 15 residues. Germline values: CDR1 SGDLS, CDR2 YYNGEE. Unmatched junction bases numbered 7, after V lost 4 bases and J lost 1 base. The CDR3 region has the DNA TGTGCCAGCAGCACCCCACAGGGGACGAACACTGAAGCTTTCTTT. The encoded protein is CASSTPQGTNTEAFF.

This clonotype occurred many times. The chain is built from TRBV7-3 and TRBJ2-5, with D possibly called TRBD1 or TRBD2 (6 bases each). Germline assignment: CDR1 SGHTA and CDR2 FQGTGA. The CDR3 extends over 15 amino acids. Trimming cost V 5 bases and J 2 bases, with 15 bases left between them. The chain's CDR3 is CASSQQGGGQETQYF. CDR3 nucleotides: TGTGCCAGCAGCCAACAGGGTGGGGGGCAAGAGACCCAGTACTTC.

This clonotype was counted many times. The chain has TRBV19 and TRBJ2-6; TRBD1 aligns across 12 bases. This CDR3 comprises 20 residues. CDR1 is LNHDA, CDR2 SQIVND, per germline (reference sequence). The junction had 15 bases not matched to a gene; V was cut back by 7 bases and J by 2 bases. CDR3: CASTYSGTGGARPGANVLTF. In DNA form, the CDR3 reads TGTGCCAGTACCTACTCCGGGACAGGGGGCGCTAGGCCTGGGGCCAACGTCCTGACTTTC.

This clonotype was seen repeatedly, ten times or more. This rearrangement joins TRBV11-2 to TRBJ1-6; no reliable D call. With 2 bases removed from V and 3 bases from J, the gap between germline ends came to 2 bases. Germline loops: CDR1 SGHAT, CDR2 FQNNGV. This CDR3 spans 13 amino acids. Here the CDR3 DNA reads TGTGCCAGCAGCTTAAACTATAATTCACCCCTCCACTTT. As protein: CASSLNYNSPLHF.

In its sample, this clonotype was seen many times. The CDR3 DNA reads as TGTGCCAGCAGCCAAGTGAGGCAGAGCTCCTACAATGAGCAGTTCTTC. Its translation is CASSQVRQSSYNEQFF. The V gene is TRBV4-2, the J gene TRBJ2-1; D call uncertain. This CDR3 contains 16 residues. Trimming removed 1 base at V and 0 bases at J, with 10 bases between. Germline V lookup: CDR1 LGHNA, CDR2 YNFKEQ.

Points on this clonotype: A much larger clone differs by one base, so this may be a read error. The chain recombines TRBV14 with TRBJ2-2, with D possibly matching TRBD1 (6 bases). This CDR3 comprises 15 residues. Germline-derived CDR1 and CDR2 are SGHDN and FVKESK. The CDR3: CTSSVTGEVSGELFF. The DNA of the CDR3 is TGTACCAGCAGCGTGACAGGAGAGGTTTCCGGGGAGCTGTTTTTT. Full variable domain (outside the CDR3, taken from reference TRBV14 and TRBJ2-2): EAGVTQFPSHSVIEKGQTVTLRCDPISGHDNLYWYRRVMGKEIKFLLHFVKESKQDESGMPNNRFLAERTGGTYSTLKVQPAELEDSGVYFCTSSVTGEVSGELFFGEGSRLTVL.

This chain connects TRBV2 to TRBJ1-2, with no clear D. Trimming left V 4 bases short and J 0 bases short, with 12 bases between. There are 15 residues in the CDR3. Looked up from germline, CDR1 is SNHLY and CDR2 is FYNNEI. The CDR3 DNA follows: TGTGCCAGCAGTGTGCGACACACAACTAACTATGGCTACACCTTC. Its protein is CASSVRHTTNYGYTF. The variable domain in full, completed from reference TRBV2 and TRBJ1-2, reads EPEVTQTPSHQVTQMGQEVILRCVPISNHLYFYWYRQILGQKVEFLVSFYNNEISEKSEIFDDQFSVERPDGSNFTLKIRSTKLEDSAMYFCASSVRHTTNYGYTFGSGTRLTVV.

This clonotype was counted at least ten times. The rearrangement links TRBV19 to TRBJ1-5, with TRBD1 as a possible D gene (5 bases). CDR1 is LNHDA, CDR2 SQIVND, per germline (reference sequence). V dropped 4 bases and J dropped 0 bases, with 10 bases sitting between them. The CDR3 runs 15 residues. CDR3: CASSTRANSNQPQHF. The CDR3 bases are TGTGCCAGTAGTACCAGGGCTAATAGCAATCAGCCCCAGCATTTT.

This clonotype is judged medium-sized. The chain joins TRBV5-1 to TRBJ2-3; D is unresolved. Germline loops: CDR1 SGHRS, CDR2 YFSETQ. V dropped 0 bases and J dropped 1 base, with 9 bases sitting between them. The CDR3 spans 15 residues. The CDR3 DNA sequence: TGCGCCAGCAGCTTGGTAACGTCAGGCACAGATACGCAGTATTTT. Its translation: CASSLVTSGTDTQYF.

In its sample, this clonotype was seen many times. The chain joins TRBV20-1 to TRBJ1-1, with D maybe TRBD1 (5 bases). Germline assignment: CDR1 DFQATT and CDR2 SNEGSKA (reference sequence). The CDR3 extends over 13 amino acids. V lost 0 bases to trimming and J lost 6 bases, with 11 bases between them. CDR3 residues: CSAREQVKPEAFF. In DNA, the CDR3 is TGCAGTGCTAGAGAACAGGTAAAGCCTGAAGCTTTCTTT.

At least ten counts were recorded for this clonotype. The gene calls are TRBV20-1 and TRBJ2-5; D gene unclear. This CDR3 contains 13 residues. The ends were cut back, 6 bases at V and 5 bases at J, with 16 bases in the middle. CDR1 DFQATT and CDR2 SNEGSKA come from the germline V gene (reference sequence). The CDR3 bases are TGCAGTGCGCGACCTAGAGGTCGGGAGACCCAGTACTTC. Its protein product is CSARPRGRETQYF.

A few counts support this clonotype. The rearrangement joins TRBV6-4 to TRBJ1-5, with unresolved D. This CDR3 is 15 amino acids long. Trimming left V 3 bases short and J 2 bases short, with 11 bases between. The germline V gene encodes CDR1 MRHNA and CDR2 SNTAGT. CDR3 protein: CASSESGGGNQPQHF. CDR3 in DNA: TGTGCCAGCAGTGAATCGGGAGGAGGCAATCAGCCCCAGCATTTT.

This clonotype occurred many times. This CDR3 is CAPGQGCYSNQPQHF. For the CDR3, the DNA is TGTGCCCCTGGACAGGGTTGTTATAGCAATCAGCCCCAGCATTTT. This chain links TRBV13 with TRBJ1-5; 8 nucleotides match TRBD1. V was pared by 11 bases and J by 0 bases, with 9 bases of the junction left unmatched. The CDR3 has 15 amino acids. From germline, CDR1 is PRHDT and CDR2 FYEKMQ (reference sequence).

This clonotype was seen ten or more times. The chain couples TRBV11-2 to TRBJ2-5, with TRBD2 identical over 11 bases. Losses at the gene ends were 5 bases for V and 5 bases for J; bases not matched to a gene: 7. The germline gives CDR1 SGHAT, CDR2 FQNNGV. The CDR3 is 15 residues long. CDR3 coding DNA: TGTGCCAGCAGCCGTAGCGGGGGGGCCGTGGAGACCCAGTACTTC. The encoded protein is CASSRSGGAVETQYF.

This clonotype showed up many times. The rearrangement links TRBV19 to TRBJ1-5, with D possibly being TRBD1 (6 bases). V lost 0 bases and J 5 bases, leaving 20 bases between the germline ends. CDR1 is LNHDA, CDR2 SQIVND, per germline (reference sequence). There are 18 residues in the CDR3. CDR3 residues: CASSIDHLTAGVDQPQHF. The CDR3 DNA is TGTGCCAGTAGTATAGATCACCTCACGGCAGGGGTGGATCAGCCCCAGCATTTT.

This clonotype is medium-sized. The V gene is TRBV29-1, the J gene TRBJ2-5, with D perhaps TRBD1 (6 bases). The CDR3 is 13 amino acids. Germline V gene data show CDR1 as SQVTM and CDR2 as ANQGSEA. Trimming took 5 bases from V and 5 from J, leaving 15 bases between them. The DNA for the CDR3 is TGCAGCGTTTCCTTCAGGGGCGCCGAGACCCAGTACTTC. It encodes CSVSFRGAETQYF.

Many counts were recorded for this clonotype. At one end the junction does not follow the germline gene, possibly because of a read error. The chain recombines TRBV12-3 or TRBV12-4 with TRBJ2-1; TRBD1 might be the D (7 bases). The length of the CDR3 is 21 residues. The CDR3 nucleotides are TGTACCAGCAGTTTAACCTACGGTAACCGTTCCAGGGGGGTGCTCCGCAATGAGCAGTTCTTC. Its translation: CTSSLTYGNRSRGVLRNEQFF.

The chain's CDR3 is CASGLAGRSTDTQYF. CDR3 nucleotides: TGTGCCAGCGGACTAGCGGGGAGAAGCACAGATACGCAGTATTTT. The J gene is TRBJ2-3, the V gene TRBV2; 12 bases map to TRBD2. Germline assignment: CDR1 SNHLY and CDR2 FYNNEI. This CDR3 spans 15 amino acids. J gave up 0 bases and V 8 bases, and 3 bases lay outside the gene matches.

The sample holds many counts of this clonotype. V usage is TRBV14 and J usage is TRBJ1-1, with TRBD1 identical over 7 bases. This CDR3 is built from 14 residues. V shed 3 bases and J 2 bases; nucleotides not matched to a gene: 3. The germline V gene has CDR1 SGHDN and CDR2 FVKESK. As DNA, the CDR3 is TGTGCCAGCAGCCACAGGGGGTTTAACACTGAAGCTTTCTTT. This gives the protein CASSHRGFNTEAFF.

This clonotype is deemed medium-sized (0.01 to 0.1%). The chain is built from TRBV28 and TRBJ2-2; no reliable D call. V was clipped by 7 bases and J by 4 bases, with 4 bases between them. This CDR3 is built from 11 residues. The germline V gene encodes CDR1 MDHEN and CDR2 SYDVKM. The CDR3 DNA reads TGTGCCAGCACAGCCACCGGGGAGCTGTTTTTT. Its protein is CASTATGELFF.

In regard to this clonotype: Mismatch with germline at one junction end may stem from a read error. The J gene is TRBJ2-7, the V gene TRBV5-1, with D perhaps assigned TRBD1 or TRBD2 (5 bases each). The CDR3 contains 15 residues. Germline-derived CDR1 and CDR2 are SGHRS and YFSETQ. Here the CDR3 reads CDSSLVSGDGYEQYF. The CDR3 DNA is TGCGACAGCAGCTTGGTTTCCGGGGACGGCTACGAGCAGTACTTC.

A few counts support this clonotype. V usage is TRBV20-1 and J usage is TRBJ2-2; TRBD1 is a possible D gene (6 bases). The CDR3 extends over 15 amino acids. Trimming pared 5 bases from V and 4 bases from J, leaving 17 bases between. Germline V CDR1 and CDR2: DFQATT, SNEGSKA (reference sequence). The CDR3: CSAQADRLGTGELFF. CDR3 nucleotide sequence: TGCAGTGCTCAAGCCGACAGGCTAGGCACCGGGGAGCTGTTTTTT.

The sample holds many counts of this clonotype. The chain uses TRBV7-8 and TRBJ1-1; D is perhaps TRBD1 (6 bases). This CDR3 has 14 residues. Per germline, CDR1 SGHVS and CDR2 FQNEAQ. V lost 7 bases and J 0 bases, leaving 12 bases between the germline ends. DNA of the CDR3: TGTGCCAGCACTTTATACAGGGTGAACACTGAAGCTTTCTTT. Translating it yields CASTLYRVNTEAFF.

This clonotype appeared a few times. In nucleotides, the CDR3 is TGTGCTAGTGGACTCGAATCCATAGGACTAGCGGTAGCCAAAAACATTCAGTACTTC. Its translation: CASGLESIGLAVAKNIQYF. The chain is built from TRBV12-5 and TRBJ2-4, with 10 positions matching TRBD2. The V segment lost 6 bases and the J segment 0 bases; nucleotides outside the gene matches: 14. Germline V gene sequence: CDR1 LGHNT, CDR2 FRNRAP. The CDR3 totals 19 residues.

This rearrangement joins TRBV20-1 to TRBJ1-5; D gene ambiguous. This CDR3 contains 14 residues. V lost 0 bases and J 6 bases, leaving 12 bases between the germline ends. Germline-derived CDR1 and CDR2 are DFQATT and SNEGSKA (reference sequence). The chain's CDR3 is CSARDPYSFQPQHF. CDR3 bases: TGCAGTGCTAGAGATCCGTACTCGTTTCAGCCCCAGCATTTT.

Relative to its sample, this clonotype is medium-sized. The chain recombines TRBV3-1 with TRBJ1-1; D gene unclear. The ends were cut back, 4 bases at V and 2 bases at J, with 8 bases in the middle. Germline V gene data show CDR1 as LGHDT and CDR2 as YNNKEL (reference sequence). The CDR3 runs to 13 residues. The CDR3, as DNA: TGTGCCAGCAGCCGACTCACAAACACTGAAGCTTTCTTT. Its protein is CASSRLTNTEAFF.

This clonotype appeared many times. The rearrangement links TRBV5-4 to TRBJ2-1; tentative D call: TRBD1 (5 bases). In germline, CDR1 is SGHNT, CDR2 YYREEE (reference sequence). Trimming pared 0 bases from V and 5 bases from J, leaving 12 bases between. This CDR3 comprises 15 residues. CDR3 loop: CASSLDQGIDNEQFF. The CDR3 DNA reads TGTGCCAGCAGCTTGGATCAGGGTATAGACAATGAGCAGTTCTTC.